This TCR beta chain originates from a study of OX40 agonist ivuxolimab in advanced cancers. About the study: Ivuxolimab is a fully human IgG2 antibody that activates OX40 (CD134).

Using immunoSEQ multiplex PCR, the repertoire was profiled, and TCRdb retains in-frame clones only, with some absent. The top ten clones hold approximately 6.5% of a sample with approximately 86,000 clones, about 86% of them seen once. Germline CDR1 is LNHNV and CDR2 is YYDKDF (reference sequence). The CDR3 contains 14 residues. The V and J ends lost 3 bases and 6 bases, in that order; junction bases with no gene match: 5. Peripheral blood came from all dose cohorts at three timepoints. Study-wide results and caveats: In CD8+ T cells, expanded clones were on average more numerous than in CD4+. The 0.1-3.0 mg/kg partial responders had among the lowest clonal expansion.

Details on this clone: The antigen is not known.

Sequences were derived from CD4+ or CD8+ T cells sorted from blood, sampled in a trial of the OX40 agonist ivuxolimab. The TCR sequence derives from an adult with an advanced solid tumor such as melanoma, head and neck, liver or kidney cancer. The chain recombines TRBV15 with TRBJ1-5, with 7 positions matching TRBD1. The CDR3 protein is CATSSEGGLQPQHF. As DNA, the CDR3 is TGTGCCACCAGCAGCGAAGGGGGCCTTCAGCCCCAGCATTTT.